The 21 T cell receptor beta chains below come from one sample, sequenced in a study of technical replicates of blood from a few donors. Profiling relied on immunoSEQ multiplex PCR, and the TCRdb table lists in-frame clones only, not all of them. The table has roughly 90,000 clones, around 96% seen once. The sequenced sample was T cells isolated from PBMCs. Receptor source: a human donor in good health.

The rearrangement uses TRBV2 and TRBJ1-6; 9 positions match TRBD1. Germline CDR1 is SNHLY and CDR2 is FYNNEI. With 5 bases clipped from V and 9 bases from J, the junction kept 8 bases outside the gene matches. The CDR3 has 15 residues. The CDR3 sequence: CASSFRDRETSPLHF. The CDR3 DNA follows: TGTGCCAGCAGTTTCCGGGACAGGGAGACTTCACCCCTCCACTTT.

The chain links TRBV29-1 to TRBJ1-4; possible D gene TRBD1, 6 bases. V lost 6 bases and J 0 bases, leaving 11 bases between the germline ends. The CDR3 spans 14 residues. Germline CDR1 SQVTM, CDR2 ANQGSEA. CDR3 protein: CSVSGTSTNEKLFF. CDR3 in DNA: TGCAGCGTGTCGGGGACATCAACTAATGAAAAACTGTTTTTT.

The chain is built from TRBV27 and TRBJ1-2; tentative D call: TRBD1 (5 bases). Looked up from germline, CDR1 is MNHEY and CDR2 is SMNVEV (reference sequence). V lost 5 bases and J 3 bases, leaving 13 bases between the germline ends. This CDR3 comprises 14 residues. The chain's CDR3 is CASSGGTDYYGYTF. The CDR3 DNA reads TGTGCCAGCAGTGGGGGGACCGATTACTATGGCTACACCTTC.

This chain joins TRBV11-2 and TRBJ2-7; 12 bases line up with TRBD1. This CDR3 has 17 residues. The germline V gene encodes CDR1 SGHAT and CDR2 FQNNGV. V was clipped by 1 base and J by 4 bases; unmatched bases: 8. The CDR3 protein is CASSLVGGTGGLYEQYF. As DNA, the CDR3 is TGTGCCAGCAGCTTAGTTGGAGGGACAGGGGGCTTGTACGAGCAGTACTTC.

This rearrangement joins TRBV30 to TRBJ1-4; possible D gene TRBD1, 6 bases. Trimming removed 0 bases from V and 5 bases from J, with 13 bases in between. CDR3 length equals 15 residues. In germline, CDR1 is GTSNPN, CDR2 SVGIG (reference sequence). The CDR3 DNA is TGTGCCTGGAGTGTCGACAGGCTCTTCAATGAAAAACTGTTTTTT. Encoded protein: CAWSVDRLFNEKLFF.

The V call is TRBV5-1, the J call TRBJ2-2, with 12 bases that match TRBD2. This CDR3 comprises 17 residues. CDR1 and CDR2 from the germline V gene are SGHRS and YFSETQ. The junction had 8 bases not matched to a gene; V was cut back by 5 bases and J by 3 bases. CDR3 coding DNA: TGCGCCAGCAGTGCGACTAGCGGGAGTTATGACACCGGGGAGCTGTTTTTT. This sequence encodes CASSATSGSYDTGELFF.

J is TRBJ1-1 and V is TRBV7-9; a weak D match, TRBD1 (5 bases). The CDR3 covers 12 residues. V lost 3 bases to trimming and J lost 7 bases, with 9 bases between them. In germline, CDR1 is SEHNR, CDR2 FQNEAQ (reference sequence). CDR3 sequence reads: CASSFDRIEAFF. Here the CDR3 DNA reads TGTGCCAGCAGCTTCGACAGAATTGAAGCTTTCTTT.

This clone was seen a handful of times. The V call is TRBV20-1, the J call TRBJ1-1, with D possibly matching TRBD1 (6 bases). The CDR3 spans 11 residues. CDR1 and CDR2 from the germline V gene are DFQATT and SNEGSKA (reference sequence). V was trimmed by 3 bases and J by 5 bases, leaving 7 bases between them. For the CDR3, the DNA is TGCAGTGCTAGCCAGGGGACTGAAGCTTTCTTT. Translated: CSASQGTEAFF.

The CDR3 bases are TGTGCCAGCAGCTTGGGGGGGGGACGATCTAGCACAGATACGCAGTATTTT. Its protein product is CASSLGGGRSSTDTQYF. The gene calls are TRBV5-4 and TRBJ2-3; 7 nucleotides match TRBD2. The V gene end was trimmed by 0 bases and the J gene end by 0 bases; junction bases not matched to a gene: 7. The length of the CDR3 is 17 residues. Germline values: CDR1 SGHNT, CDR2 YYREEE (reference sequence).

The chain has TRBV27 and TRBJ2-3; a possible D gene is TRBD2 (6 bases). The CDR3 consists of 14 residues. V lost 4 bases and J lost 3, with 11 bases in between. Germline V gives CDR1 MNHEY, CDR2 SMNVEV (reference sequence). CDR3 DNA sequence: TGTGCCAGCAGTTATATAGCGGAGACAGATACGCAGTATTTT. Translating gives CASSYIAETDTQYF.

The J gene is TRBJ1-2, the V gene TRBV10-3, with D maybe TRBD1 (5 bases). Trimming shortened V by 1 base and J by 4 bases, and 10 bases separated the two germline ends. From germline, CDR1 is ENHRY and CDR2 SYGVKD. The CDR3 spans 14 residues. This CDR3 is CAISEWPRGYGYTF. CDR3 nucleotide sequence: TGTGCCATCAGTGAGTGGCCTAGGGGCTATGGCTACACCTTC.

This clone was observed a single time. Germline is not matched at one junction end, which may reflect a read error. The chain joins TRBV6-4 to TRBJ1-5; D perhaps matches TRBD1 (5 bases). The germline V gene has CDR1 MRHNA and CDR2 SNTAGT. This CDR3 is built from 13 residues. The CDR3 DNA sequence: TGCGACCGGCTGGCAGGGTGGCGTCAGCCCCAGCATTTT. Amino acids: CDRLAGWRQPQHF.

The rearrangement links TRBV11-1 to TRBJ1-6; no clear D. V shed 5 bases and J shed 6 bases, with 14 bases lying between them. Germline CDR1 SGHAT, CDR2 FQDESV (reference sequence). The CDR3 sequence is 15 residues long. In DNA form, the CDR3 reads TGTGCCAGCAGCCCTCCATCGGAGGTTAATTCACCCCTCCACTTT. Translation gives CASSPPSEVNSPLHF. The full variable domain, rest sourced from reference TRBV11-1 and TRBJ1-6, is EAEVAQSPRYKITEKSQAVAFWCDPISGHATLYWYRQILGQGPELLVQFQDESVVDDSQLPKDRFSAERLKGVDSTLKIQPAELGDSAMYLCASSPPSEVNSPLHFGNGTRLTVT.

The chain employs TRBV5-1 and TRBJ1-1, with D perhaps TRBD1 (5 bases). Trimming removed 5 bases at V and 5 bases at J, with 16 bases between. CDR3 length: 14 residues. CDR1 and CDR2 (germline): SGHRS, YFSETQ. The CDR3 here is CASRSGLLNTEAFF. In DNA form, the CDR3 reads TGCGCCAGCAGGTCGGGACTTCTTAATACTGAAGCTTTCTTT. Together with reference TRBV5-1 and TRBJ1-1, the CDR3 gives the full variable domain: KAGVTQTPRYLIKTRGQQVTLSCSPISGHRSVSWYQQTPGQGLQFLFEYFSETQRNKGNFPGRFSGRQFSNSRSEMNVSTLELGDSALYLCASRSGLLNTEAFFGQGTRLTVV.

The CDR3 loop reads CASSFQRATTYEQYF. The CDR3 nucleotides read TGTGCCAGCAGCTTCCAGCGGGCGACAACCTACGAGCAGTACTTC. The chain combines TRBV5-5 with TRBJ2-7; possibly TRBD2 for D (6 bases). CDR1 is SGHKS, CDR2 YYEKEE, per germline (reference sequence). The CDR3 loop spans 15 amino acids. Trimming took 2 bases from V and 2 from J, leaving 14 bases between them.

The chain is built from TRBV7-9 and TRBJ2-7; D is ambiguous. The CDR3 spans 11 residues. CDR1 and CDR2 (germline): SEHNR, FQNEAQ (reference sequence). Trimming shortened V by 3 bases and J by 3 bases, and 3 bases separated the two germline ends. CDR3 sequence (DNA): TGTGCCAGCAGCTTCAGCTACGAGCAGTACTTC. Amino acids: CASSFSYEQYF.

This sequence joins TRBV7-2 and TRBJ1-3; D unclear. Between the trimmed V and J ends, which lost 2 bases and 7 bases, there was a span of 12 bases. The CDR3 is made up of 14 amino acids. Germline V gene lookup returns CDR1 SGHTA and CDR2 FQGNSA. In DNA, the CDR3 is TGTGCCAGCAGCTTATCAGGCAGTGAGAACACCATATATTTT. Its translation: CASSLSGSENTIYF. The full variable domain, in which reference TRBV7-2 and TRBJ1-3 provide the parts outside the CDR3, is GAGVSQSPSNKVTEKGKDVELRCDPISGHTALYWYRQSLGQGLEFLIYFQGNSAPDKSGLPSDRFSAERTGGSVSTLTIQRTQQEDSAVYLCASSLSGSENTIYFGEGSWLTVV.

A single count supports this clone. The CDR3 sequence: CASKGGSFTGELFF. Here the CDR3 DNA reads TGCGCCAGCAAGGGTGGGAGTTTCACCGGGGAGCTGTTTTTT. The rearrangement uses TRBV10-2 and TRBJ2-2; D may be TRBD2 (5 bases). V was clipped by 7 bases and J by 4 bases, with 13 bases between them. Germline CDR1 reads WSHSY; CDR2 reads SAAADI. This CDR3 is 14 amino acids long.

This chain connects TRBV2 to TRBJ2-7; 7 nucleotides agree with TRBD1. The CDR3 covers 17 residues. The germline gives CDR1 SNHLY, CDR2 FYNNEI. Trimming cost V 0 bases and J 3 bases; bases outside gene matches: 11. The CDR3 loop is CASSEALRGQSFYEQYF. The CDR3 DNA follows: TGTGCCAGCAGTGAAGCGCTTCGGGGACAGAGCTTCTACGAGCAGTACTTC. The variable domain in full, completed from reference TRBV2 and TRBJ2-7, reads EPEVTQTPSHQVTQMGQEVILRCVPISNHLYFYWYRQILGQKVEFLVSFYNNEISEKSEIFDDQFSVERPDGSNFTLKIRSTKLEDSAMYFCASSEALRGQSFYEQYFGPGTRLTVT.

This rearrangement joins TRBV4-2 to TRBJ2-5; TRBD2 aligns across 9 bases. Germline V gene lookup returns CDR1 LGHNA and CDR2 YNFKEQ. After removal of 2 bases from V and 7 bases from J, the junction contained 14 bases not matched to a gene. This CDR3 contains 17 residues. In DNA, the CDR3 is TGTGCCAGCAGCCAATTGAGCGGGAGGTGGGTTGAGGGGACCCAGTACTTC. Protein sequence: CASSQLSGRWVEGTQYF.

The chain joins TRBV27 to TRBJ2-7, with 8 positions matching TRBD1. Germline V gives CDR1 MNHEY, CDR2 SMNVEV (reference sequence). The CDR3 runs 15 residues. V shed 3 bases, J shed 4 bases, and the junction held 8 bases outside the gene matches. CDR3: CASSFAGTGRYEQYF. The CDR3 DNA reads TGTGCCAGCAGTTTCGCCGGGACAGGCCGGTACGAGCAGTACTTC.